The T cell receptor beta chain under discussion was sequenced for a study of vaccination effects on CD4 cells after COVID-19 (dated by TCRdb to between 2021 and 2022). Notes on the research overall: In the ViraFEST assay, PBMC were stimulated with viral peptide pools, and TCR sequencing was then used to find antigen-specific CD4+ T cell clonotypes based on their expansion. Each participant received two doses of an mRNA SARS-CoV-2 vaccine, either BNT162b2 or mRNA-1273. Around 2 million PBMC per well were cultured in IMDM with around 5.3% human AB serum, roughly 10 IU/ml IL-2 and gentamicin, plus 10 ug/ml peptides. Cultures from other donors in the study were sequenced using the Oncomine TCR Beta short-read assay on an Illumina iSeq 100. SARS-CoV-2 spike-specific CD4+ TCR repertoires were compared before and after mRNA vaccination in COVID-19 convalescent patients and in infection-naive vaccine recipients. A total of ten to eleven COVID-19 convalescent patients and several SARS-CoV-2-naive healthy vaccine recipients were included in the full study.

After about 9 days of culture, CD4+ T cells were isolated with the EasySep CD4+ T cell isolation kit. Negative nucleocapsid antibody results before and after vaccination confirmed that the healthy vaccine recipients had no prior SARS-CoV-2 infection. Half of the culture medium was replaced with fresh IL-2-containing medium on days 3 and 7. Each peptide stimulation condition was cultured in triplicate wells unless otherwise noted. Using Ficoll-Paque Plus gradient centrifugation, PBMC were separated from whole blood and then either used fresh or cryopreserved at -140C. Genomic DNA was extracted from cultured CD4+ T cells with the QIAamp micro DNA kit. V drops 0 bases and J drops 8 bases, leaving 18 bases in between. There are 16 amino acids in the CDR3, from cysteine to phenylalanine inclusive. Kept here is only the CDR3 DNA, which spans 48 bases and is read in frame from base 1. The germline V gene provides CDR1 SGDLS and CDR2 YYNGEE.

A word on this clone: The clone's antigen remains unknown. No much larger clonotype is one base removed from it; base qualities were not supplied.

What the study reported, not specific to this receptor: Marked clonal contraction was observed in both infection-induced and vaccine-induced clones at late post-vaccination timepoints, consistent with waning T cell responses. The study was limited by a small number of convalescent patients, and early post-infection timepoints were lacking. In healthy vaccine recipients, vaccine-induced clones were almost all SARS-CoV-2 mono-reactive, with only 1 of 255 cross-reactive with common cold coronaviruses.

Library preparation was by the immunoSEQ multiplex PCR assay. DNA from the cultured and isolated CD4+ T cells underwent TCR beta CDR3 sequencing. In the original analysis: The analysis removed non-productive TCR sequences, trimmed reads to the CDR3 region, and retained only CDR3s that were 7 or more amino acids long. The MANAFEST web app was used to pick out antigen-specific clonotypes by comparing their expansion in peptide wells with that in reference cultures. For clones to be considered positive, expansion at FDR<0.05 versus reference and all other wells, an odds ratio above 5, and a frequency above 0.1% in two replicate wells were required. A clonotype was called cross-reactive if it was significantly expanded both in SARS-CoV-2 spike wells and in at least one common cold coronavirus spike condition. CDR3 similarity was assessed by Levenshtein distance using the stringdist R package, and unrooted trees were constructed with ape in R 3.6.1. TCRdb holds this immuneACCESS table with in-frame rearrangements only. Some clones are missing; in checked studies, unresolved V genes explain under half, and the rest has no known cause. V and J calls and clone size are given by that table; D and trimming were obtained from the DNA. The sample table lists about 72,000 clones, approximately 71% of them with a count of one. The ten largest make up under 2.5% of the sample.

The receptor chain draws on TRBV9 and TRBJ1-3, with TRBD1 perhaps the D gene, on 6 matching bases. This material consisted of CD4+ T cells from PBMCs cultured without peptide, taken before COVID-19 vaccination. This TCR was sampled from a human donor who received a COVID-19 vaccine. The DNA reads as follows: TGTGCCAGCAGCGTAGGTTCAGGGGCGGTGATAGACACCATATATTTT. Its product reads: CASSVGSGAVIDTIYF.